Below, 3 T cell receptor beta chains from the same sample are listed, as sequenced in a study of regulatory T cells in long-lasting Graves disease. Arm-PCR of CDR3 regions with iRepertoire HTBI primers generated TCR beta libraries. TCRdb re-called the multiplex PCR reads through MiXCR, storing one row per CDR3 protein. The profile shows about 560,000 distinct CDR3 sequences, more than 15% of them singletons. Time point meaning: newly diagnosed GD, antithyroid drugs for less than 3 months. PBMCs were the source of the RNA used for TCR sequencing. The sample was also linked to a second study, of T cells in Graves' hyperthyroidism and ophthalmopathy.

The specimen comprised peripheral blood mononuclear cells (PBMCs), sampled at new diagnosis, from a patient treated with antithyroid drugs. Receptor source: a man between 18 and 35 years old with Graves disease.

The V and J genes are TRBV9 and TRBJ1-2; D is undetermined. CDR1 is SGDLS and CDR2 is YYNGEE in the germline V gene. This CDR3 comprises 15 residues. The V and J ends lost 0 bases and 2 bases respectively, with 11 bases between them. CDR3 loop: CASSVEGQGNYGYTF. CDR3 bases: TGTGCCAGCAGCGTAGAAGGCCAAGGCAACTATGGCTACACCTTC.

This chain joins TRBV7-2 and TRBJ2-3; either TRBD1 or TRBD2 may supply D (5 bases each). Trimming removed 5 bases at V and 2 bases at J, with 17 bases between. The CDR3 totals 16 residues. In germline, CDR1 is SGHTA, CDR2 FQGNSA. The CDR3 bases are TGTGCCAGCAGCCCCTCTAGATTGGGGGACACAGATACGCAGTATTTT. Translating gives CASSPSRLGDTDTQYF.

The CDR3 DNA reads as TGTGCCAGCAGATCGGGACAGGGGTTATACGGCTACACCTTC. Amino acids: CASRSGQGLYGYTF. The rearrangement links TRBV28 to TRBJ1-2; 10 bases are shared with TRBD1. Looked up from germline, CDR1 is MDHEN and CDR2 is SYDVKM. Unmatched junction bases numbered 9, after V lost 6 bases and J lost 8 bases. This CDR3 spans 14 amino acids.